A selection of T cell receptor beta chains follows, all from one sample in a study of cytomegalovirus exposure and HLA in healthy donors. Only in-frame clones appear in the TCRdb table, and some are missing; sequencing was by immunoSEQ multiplex PCR. Counted here are around 110,000 clones, 8% to 10% occurring once; the ten biggest clones make up approximately 3%. Material: PBMCs. These TCRs come from a man younger than 40 in good health and CMV-seronegative. Both conserved end residues are part of each CDR3. The D gene is left open where the match is weak. Expanded clones are given a class, and other clones once, few, many or no size at all.

j_call,d_call,clone_size,v_call,cdr3_aa
TRBJ2-1,TRBD2,.,TRBV12-5,CASAPGLANNEQFF
TRBJ2-3,TRBD2,.,TRBV4-2,CASSRGDYSTDTQYF
TRBJ2-7,TRBD1,few,TRBV5-1,CASSFEIRDRVAYEQYF
TRBJ2-2,.,.,TRBV18,CASSPRGGLNTGELFF
TRBJ2-7,.,few,TRBV30,CAWSARGYEQYF
TRBJ1-5,.,many,TRBV6-5,CASSSERGYQPQHF
TRBJ2-2,.,.,TRBV7-2,CASSRAGRGTGELFF
TRBJ1-2,TRBD1,.,TRBV19,CASSPGTGGYGYTF
TRBJ2-7,TRBD2,.,TRBV19,CASSILGGSSYEQYF
TRBJ2-7,TRBD2,.,TRBV4-2,CASSQDGASGRYEQYF
TRBJ1-1,TRBD1,.,TRBV29-1,CSVTGQGNTEAFF
TRBJ2-1,TRBD2,.,TRBV11-3,CASSPGGTRSNEQFF
TRBJ2-1,TRBD1,few,TRBV7-2,CASSFDRGSYNEQFF
TRBJ2-7,.,few,TRBV27,CASSLGRSYEQYF
TRBJ1-1,.,.,TRBV12-5,CASGLAVQSEAFF
TRBJ1-2,TRBD1,.,TRBV10-3,CAISAGQGGGYTF
TRBJ1-1,.,.,TRBV19,CASSITGMNTEAFF
TRBJ2-4,TRBD1,few,TRBV25-1,CATEPHTGALAKNIQYF
TRBJ2-5,.,.,TRBV6-1,CASRVTGQETQYF
TRBJ2-2,.,.,TRBV10-3,CAISDLGTSNTGELFF
TRBJ2-7,TRBD1,.,TRBV7-9,CASRDRGTGYEQYF
TRBJ1-1,TRBD1,.,TRBV27,CASSLQGGTEAFF
TRBJ2-5,.,.,TRBV28,CASSFRLRETQYF
TRBJ2-7,TRBD2,.,TRBV9,CASSVGPSGGLMSYEQYF
TRBJ2-1,.,few,TRBV28,CASSLFVKGRSNEQFF
TRBJ1-5,TRBD1,few,TRBV7-9,CASSLVIGQGTQPQHF
TRBJ1-3,TRBD1,.,TRBV9,CASSGQGAISGNTIYF
TRBJ2-7,.,.,TRBV30,CAWSVLGAAQYF
TRBJ1-4,.,.,TRBV5-1,CASTLRPGGVEKLFF
TRBJ1-1,TRBD1,few,TRBV7-8,CASSWGQGTEAFF
TRBJ1-4,.,.,TRBV6-5,CASTQGQSGKLFF
TRBJ2-7,.,.,TRBV6-5,CASLGAAHEQYF
TRBJ2-1,.,few,TRBV6-5,CASSYREFNEQFF
TRBJ1-5,TRBD1,.,TRBV11-2,CASSLGRTGGNQPQHF
TRBJ1-2,TRBD1,.,TRBV29-1,CSVLGTGDPDGYTF
TRBJ2-7,.,few,TRBV4-2,CASSQDHSYEQYF
TRBJ2-2,TRBD1,few,TRBV7-8,CASSFDRVSTGELFF
TRBJ1-1,.,few,TRBV27,CASSLKAAPGSEAFF
TRBJ2-3,.,.,TRBV7-3,CASSQLTGSDTQYF
TRBJ1-1,.,.,TRBV2,CASKRSREAFF
TRBJ1-2,.,.,TRBV28,CASSRQVYGYTF
TRBJ2-5,TRBD1,few,TRBV11-2,CASSSGTGAGETQYF
TRBJ1-5,.,few,TRBV4-1,CASSQGPVIQPQHF